The source of this T cell receptor beta chain is a study of blood T cells in healthy people across ages. Using a J-beta primer mix together with a sample-barcoded 5' primer, a second PCR was run for about 7 to 12 cycles. MiXCR was run by TCRdb on the 5' RACE reads, yielding one entry per CDR3 protein. The repertoire holds 780,000 or so distinct CDR3 sequences, with roughly three fifths as singletons. This CDR3 comprises 14 residues. Study findings and constraints: With age, beta diversity per million T cells declined roughly linearly, significantly by 35 to 40. Long-lived donors had more naive CD4+ cells and higher diversity than aged donors.

This clonotype appeared a few times. As yet, its antigen is unknown. The receptor's source is a man aged 35 to 55 in good health. V gene TRBV21-1 combines with J gene TRBJ1-1. TRBV21-1 is an annotated pseudogene. The sequenced material came from blood. CDR3 in DNA: TGTGCCAGCAGCATAGGACGGGGGAACACTGAAGCTTTCTTT. As protein: CASSIGRGNTEAFF.